A selection of T cell receptor beta chains follows, all from one sample in a study of blood T cell repertoires in COVID-19. TCRdb's copy holds only in-frame clones and misses some; the assay was immunoSEQ multiplex PCR. Among approximately 250,000 clones listed, approximately 86% were seen once. The sample comprised peripheral blood. The receptors shown here come from a woman in her sixties or seventies with COVID-19, enrolled during active disease. Both conserved end residues are part of each CDR3. The D gene is left open where the match is weak. Clone size is shown for a subset of rows, as once, few, many or a class of expanded clone.

J	length	D	size	V	DNA	CDR3
TRBJ2-7	15	TRBD1	NA	TRBV15	TGTGCCACCAGGGAGGACAGGTCTCATTCCTACGAGCAGTACTTC	CATREDRSHSYEQYF
TRBJ1-1	15	TRBD1	NA	TRBV6-5	TGTGCCAGCAGTAGTGGGACAGCTTGGAACACTGAAGCTTTCTTT	CASSSGTAWNTEAFF
TRBJ1-6	14	TRBD1	few	TRBV30	TGTGCCTGGAGCTTGGGACAGGGGGATTCACCCCTCCACTTT	CAWSLGQGDSPLHF
TRBJ1-3	20	TRBD1	NA	TRBV3-1/TRBV3-2	TGTGCCAGCAGCCCTACCGGGACAGGGGGTACATTCAGCTCTGGAAACACCATATATTTT	CASSPTGTGGTFSSGNTIYF
TRBJ2-1	12	NA	NA	TRBV28	TGTGCCAGTCGGCGGGACTACAATGAGCAGTTCTTC	CASRRDYNEQFF
TRBJ1-1	13	NA	NA	TRBV3-1/TRBV3-2	TGTGCCAGCAGCCCCCGGGACATCCGTGAAGCTTTCTTT	CASSPRDIREAFF
TRBJ1-2	19	NA	NA	TRBV5-1	TGCGCCAGCAGCAGATACAAACAGGGTAGAGGGGTTTCTAACTATGGCTACACCTTC	CASSRYKQGRGVSNYGYTF
TRBJ1-2	13	TRBD1	NA	TRBV3-1/TRBV3-2	TGTGCCAGCAGCGTACAGGGGGCATCTGGCTACACCTTC	CASSVQGASGYTF
TRBJ2-5	18	TRBD2	NA	TRBV23-1	TGCGCCAGCAGTCAATCGGCAACTAGCGGGAGGTGGGAAGAGACCCAGTACTTC	CASSQSATSGRWEETQYF
TRBJ1-5	15	NA	NA	TRBV27	TGTGCCAGCAGTTTGGGGCCCCGAGGAAATCAGCCCCAGCATTTT	CASSLGPRGNQPQHF
TRBJ2-1	13	TRBD2	NA	TRBV29-1	TGCAGCGTACGGCGGGAGGGCTCGGGTGAGCAGTTCTTC	CSVRREGSGEQFF
TRBJ1-2	13	NA	NA	TRBV30	TGTGCCTGGACCCCCCTAGGGGATTATGGCTACACCTTC	CAWTPLGDYGYTF
TRBJ2-7	13	NA	NA	TRBV12-3/TRBV12-4	TGTGCCAGCAGAGTGACGGTGGGGGGCGAGCAGTACTTC	CASRVTVGGEQYF
TRBJ2-3	15	NA	NA	TRBV7-2	TGTGCCAGCAGCTTAGCGGGAGTCGCGGGAGATACGCAGTATTTT	CASSLAGVAGDTQYF
TRBJ1-3	15	TRBD1	NA	TRBV11-1	TGTGCCAGCAGCGAAGACAGGGTAAATGGAAACACCATATATTTT	CASSEDRVNGNTIYF
TRBJ1-2	18	TRBD1	NA	TRBV9	TGTGCCAGCAGCGTTAGTATGGGACAGGGAACGGCGAACTATGGCTACACCTTC	CASSVSMGQGTANYGYTF
TRBJ2-7	13	NA	NA	TRBV6-2/TRBV6-3	TGTGCCAGCAGTGTACAGGCGAAGACGGGGCAGTACTTC	CASSVQAKTGQYF
TRBJ1-2	17	NA	NA	TRBV3-1/TRBV3-2	TGTGCCAGCAGCCAAGCCCACGGGAGGGAATCTACCTATGGCTACACCTTC	CASSQAHGRESTYGYTF
TRBJ2-7	11	NA	NA	TRBV28	TGTGCCAGCCTGACAGGATACGAGCAGTACTTC	CASLTGYEQYF
TRBJ2-1	16	NA	NA	TRBV9	TGTGCCAGCAGCGTAGAGTCTGGAGGCTCCTACAATGAGCAGTTCTTC	CASSVESGGSYNEQFF
TRBJ1-6	16	NA	NA	TRBV19	TGTGCCAGTAGTATAGAACACCCTCCTGCTAATTCACCCCTCCACTTT	CASSIEHPPANSPLHF
TRBJ2-7	12	NA	NA	TRBV6-2/TRBV6-3	TGTGCCAGCAGCCGCAGCTCCTACGAGCAGTACTTC	CASSRSSYEQYF
TRBJ2-1	15	NA	few	TRBV7-3	TGTGCCAGCAGCCGAATAGCGGTGGCCTACAATGAGCAGTTCTTC	CASSRIAVAYNEQFF
TRBJ2-1	15	TRBD2	NA	TRBV19	TGTGCCAGTAGTATACCCCGGACTAGCGGGAATGAGCAGTTCTTC	CASSIPRTSGNEQFF
TRBJ2-1	15	NA	few	TRBV5-8	TGTGCCAGCAGCTTGCTAGCGAACTCCTACAATGAGCAGTTCTTC	CASSLLANSYNEQFF
TRBJ2-7	15	TRBD1	NA	TRBV28	TGTGCCAGCAGACGTACCGGGACAGGGCCTCTCGAGCAGTACTTC	CASRRTGTGPLEQYF
TRBJ2-2	18	TRBD1	NA	TRBV15	TGTGCCACCAGCAGAGAAGGGGGCAGGGGGTCGAACACCGGGGAGCTGTTTTTT	CATSREGGRGSNTGELFF
TRBJ2-5	14	TRBD1	NA	TRBV5-1	TGCGCCAGCAGCCCCCGGACAGGGGAAGAGACCCAGTACTTC	CASSPRTGEETQYF
TRBJ2-7	12	NA	NA	TRBV18	TGTGCCAGCTCACAGGGACACTACGAGCAGTACTTC	CASSQGHYEQYF
TRBJ2-7	16	TRBD1	NA	TRBV5-1	TGCGCCAGCAGCACATCCGGGACAGCGAGCTCCTACGAGCAGTACTTC	CASSTSGTASSYEQYF
TRBJ2-7	17	NA	once	TRBV6-2/TRBV6-3	TGTGCCAGCAGTCACCCAACATACACCTCCTTATACTACGAGCAGTACTTC	CASSHPTYTSLYYEQYF
TRBJ1-1	15	NA	NA	TRBV7-6	TGTGCCAGCAGCTCCCGCCACGGGGTGTTAACTGAAGCTTTCTTT	CASSSRHGVLTEAFF
TRBJ2-2	14	NA	NA	TRBV6-5	TGTGCCAGCCTCCGGACAAGAAACACCGGGGAGCTGTTTTTT	CASLRTRNTGELFF
TRBJ2-7	15	TRBD2	NA	TRBV2	TGTGCCAGCAGTGAGACTAGCGGGAGGAGGTACGAGCAGTACTTC	CASSETSGRRYEQYF
TRBJ2-3	16	NA	NA	TRBV7-2	TGTGCCAGCAGCCCGCCGGGACTCAATGGGGCAGATACGCAGTATTTT	CASSPPGLNGADTQYF
TRBJ1-2	15	NA	NA	TRBV11-2	TGTGCCAGCAGCTCCGACAGGAACACTAACTATGGCTACACCTTC	CASSSDRNTNYGYTF
TRBJ2-7	17	NA	NA	TRBV14	TGTGCCAGCAGCCAAGGACAGATCTCTGCTGGGCCCTACGAGCAGTACTTC	CASSQGQISAGPYEQYF
TRBJ2-5	14	TRBD1	NA	TRBV6-5	TGTGCCAGCAGAAGGACAGGGGGCAGCGAGACCCAGTACTTC	CASRRTGGSETQYF
TRBJ1-3	19	TRBD1	NA	TRBV2	TGTGCCAGCAGTGAATTGTGGACAGGGGATGCCCGGTCTGGAAACACCATATATTTT	CASSELWTGDARSGNTIYF
TRBJ2-1	15	TRBD2	NA	TRBV4-1	TGCGCCAGCGGTTGGACTAGCGGGAGGTCGGGTGAGCAGTTCTTC	CASGWTSGRSGEQFF
TRBJ2-1	17	TRBD1	NA	TRBV4-1	TGCGCCAGCAGCCCTTCCCAGGGGGCAGCAACATACAATGAGCAGTTCTTC	CASSPSQGAATYNEQFF
TRBJ1-4	15	TRBD1	NA	TRBV27	TGTGCCAGCAGTTTATCGGGGTCAGGGGGGCAAAAACTGTTTTTT	CASSLSGSGGQKLFF
TRBJ2-1	17	NA	NA	TRBV24-1	TGTGCCACCAGTGATAGGACCCATGGAGGGTACTACAATGAGCAGTTCTTC	CATSDRTHGGYYNEQFF
TRBJ1-2	12	TRBD1	NA	TRBV6-6	TGTGCCAGCGTGACAGGGGGCTATGGCTACACCTTC	CASVTGGYGYTF
TRBJ2-7	14	TRBD1	NA	TRBV7-2	TGTGCCAGCAGCGACAGGGGGCTGGGTTACGAGCAGTACTTC	CASSDRGLGYEQYF
TRBJ1-2	15	NA	NA	TRBV4-1	TGCGCCAGCAGTCCTGTCGGACAGAGGAACTATGGCTACACCTTC	CASSPVGQRNYGYTF
TRBJ1-1	12	TRBD1	NA	TRBV6-2/TRBV6-3	TGTGCCAGCAGTGGGCAGGGGGTCCGGACTTTCTTT	CASSGQGVRTFF
TRBJ2-2	16	NA	NA	TRBV30	TGTGCCTGGAGTACGGCAGGGGGGATTATTACCGGGGAGCTGTTTTTT	CAWSTAGGIITGELFF
TRBJ2-6	18	TRBD1	few	TRBV15	TGTGCCACCAGCAGACCGGGACAGGCCGACTCTGGGGCCAACGTCCTGACTTTC	CATSRPGQADSGANVLTF
TRBJ1-1	15	NA	NA	TRBV11-3	TGTGCCAGCAGCTTAGGGGGACAAGGGAACACTGAAGCTTTCTTT	CASSLGGQGNTEAFF
TRBJ1-5	18	TRBD1	NA	TRBV30	TGTGCCTGGAGTCCTCGGACAGGGGGCGTAGGTAGCAATCAGCCCCAGCATTTT	CAWSPRTGGVGSNQPQHF
TRBJ2-1	14	TRBD2	NA	TRBV19	TGTGCCAGTAGCGTGGGGCGGGAGAGGAATGAGCAGTTCTTC	CASSVGRERNEQFF
TRBJ2-1	16	TRBD2	NA	TRBV4-3	TGCGCCAGCAGCCACTTACTAGCGGGAGGGTCCACTGAGCAGTTCTTC	CASSHLLAGGSTEQFF
TRBJ1-1	15	NA	NA	TRBV10-3	TGTGCCATTCGTCATTTCGGGGGGTTGGACACTGAAGCTTTCTTT	CAIRHFGGLDTEAFF
TRBJ2-2	14	NA	NA	TRBV7-3	TGTGCCAGCAGCTTAGGCAGGGCCACCGGGGAGCTGTTTTTT	CASSLGRATGELFF
TRBJ1-5	15	NA	NA	TRBV19	TGTGCCAGTAGAAGATCCCGCTATAGCAATCAGCCCCAGCATTTT	CASRRSRYSNQPQHF
TRBJ1-1	15	NA	NA	TRBV5-4	TGTGCCAGCAGTCGACCCGGGACACCCGACACTGAAGCTTTCTTT	CASSRPGTPDTEAFF
TRBJ2-1	14	NA	NA	TRBV14	TGTGCCAGCAGACACGGCGGGTGGGGGGATGAGCAGTTCTTC	CASRHGGWGDEQFF
TRBJ2-2	18	NA	NA	TRBV27	TGTGCCAGCAGTTTAGATAGGGGAAGGGGAGGTGGCACCGGGGAGCTGTTTTTT	CASSLDRGRGGGTGELFF
TRBJ2-7	15	NA	NA	TRBV19	TGTGCCAGTAGTATAGCGGCAGGGGGGACCTACGAGCAGTACTTC	CASSIAAGGTYEQYF